The rows below give T cell receptor beta chains drawn from one sample of a study of OX40 agonist ivuxolimab in advanced cancers. Data came from immunoSEQ multiplex PCR; TCRdb stores just in-frame clones and leaves some out. The data hold roughly 130,000 clones, with about 94% observed a single time. Source: CD4+ or CD8+ T cells sorted from blood, taken in a trial of the OX40 agonist ivuxolimab. The receptors were sampled from an adult with an advanced solid tumor such as melanoma, head and neck, liver or kidney cancer. The CDR3 runs from the conserved cysteine through the conserved F or W. D genes are given only for firm matches. The size field is filled for only some rows; it gives once, few, many or a size class.

size	V	J	D	CDR3	DNA
-	TRBV5-1	TRBJ1-4	-	CASSLEGFVANEKLFF	TGCGCCAGCAGCTTGGAGGGGTTTGTGGCTAATGAAAAACTGTTTTTT
-	TRBV14	TRBJ1-3	-	CASSQDYLGLRRRGNTIYF	TGTGCCAGCAGCCAAGATTATTTAGGGCTACGGCGGCGTGGAAACACCATATATTTT
-	TRBV5-1	TRBJ2-1	TRBD2	CASSPLSGGAPEQFF	TGCGCCAGCAGCCCTCTCTCGGGGGGGGCCCCCGAGCAGTTCTTC
once	TRBV11-2	TRBJ2-1	TRBD1	CASSTGGSSYNEQFF	TGTGCCAGCAGCACAGGGGGGTCCTCCTACAATGAGCAGTTCTTC
-	TRBV18	TRBJ1-1	-	CASSPQGSDTEAFF	TGTGCCAGCTCACCGCAGGGGAGTGACACTGAAGCTTTCTTT
-	TRBV7-9	TRBJ1-1	-	CASRGDGNTEAFF	TGTGCCAGCAGGGGGGACGGCAACACTGAAGCTTTCTTT
once	TRBV5-5	TRBJ2-3	TRBD2	CASSLAPAGAADTQYF	TGTGCCAGCAGCTTGGCCCCAGCGGGGGCAGCAGATACGCAGTATTTT
-	TRBV2	TRBJ2-1	-	CASSESGFGLYNEQFF	TGTGCCAGCAGTGAATCAGGGTTTGGTCTGTACAATGAGCAGTTCTTC
once	TRBV28	TRBJ1-2	-	CASSYGGANYGYTF	TGTGCCAGCTCCTATGGGGGGGCTAACTATGGCTACACCTTC
once	TRBV6-5	TRBJ1-1	TRBD1	CASRRTGNTEAFF	TGTGCCAGCAGGAGGACAGGGAACACTGAAGCTTTCTTT
-	TRBV5-4	TRBJ2-7	-	CASSLVPYEQYF	TGTGCCAGCAGCTTGGTACCCTACGAGCAGTACTTC
-	TRBV28	TRBJ1-4	TRBD1	CASQAGQGWNEKLFF	TGTGCCAGCCAAGCTGGACAGGGATGGAATGAAAAACTGTTTTTT
-	TRBV28	TRBJ2-3	-	CASSYLGTQYF	TGTGCCAGCAGTTATTTAGGTACGCAGTATTTT
-	TRBV6-6	TRBJ1-5	-	CASTGAPGQPQHF	TGTGCCAGCACCGGCGCCCCTGGTCAGCCCCAGCATTTT
-	TRBV27	TRBJ1-6	-	CASSEGSSYNSPLHF	TGTGCCAGTTCTGAAGGAAGCTCCTATAATTCACCCCTCCACTTT
-	TRBV18	TRBJ1-5	-	CASSTETVSNQPQHF	TGTGCCAGCTCCACAGAGACAGTTAGCAATCAGCCCCAGCATTTT
-	TRBV9	TRBJ2-1	-	CASSARGGVNNGQFF	TGTGCCAGCAGCGCTAGGGGAGGCGTCAACAATGGGCAGTTCTTC
-	TRBV6-1	TRBJ2-5	TRBD1	CASSGTGVEETQYF	TGTGCCAGCAGCGGTACAGGGGTAGAAGAGACCCAGTACTTC
-	TRBV9	TRBJ2-2	-	CASSVAGGELFF	TGTGCCAGCAGCGTAGCTGGGGGGGAGCTGTTTTTT
once	TRBV28	TRBJ1-4	-	CASSLQGPNEKLFF	TGTGCCAGCAGTTTACAGGGGCCTAATGAAAAACTGTTTTTT
once	TRBV28	TRBJ2-7	TRBD2	CASSFPFPPLSGGDYEQYF	TGTGCCAGCAGTTTTCCCTTTCCGCCGCTTAGCGGGGGAGATTACGAGCAGTACTTC
-	TRBV5-4	TRBJ2-1	TRBD2	CASRFGASGRALSYNEQFF	TGTGCCAGCAGATTTGGGGCTAGCGGGAGGGCCCTCTCCTACAATGAGCAGTTCTTC
once	TRBV6-5	TRBJ2-1	TRBD2	CASSLLGLANNEQFF	TGTGCCAGCAGTTTGCTGGGACTAGCCAACAATGAGCAGTTCTTC
-	TRBV28	TRBJ1-2	-	CASTSAPGSYGYTF	TGTGCCAGCACCTCCGCCCCTGGGTCTTATGGCTACACCTTC
-	TRBV7-9	TRBJ2-7	-	CASGRGTASSYEQYF	TGTGCCAGCGGGCGCGGGACAGCCAGCTCCTACGAGCAGTACTTC
-	TRBV5-1	TRBJ2-5	-	CASSRRGRETQYF	TGCGCCAGCAGCAGGAGGGGGAGGGAGACCCAGTACTTC
-	TRBV2	TRBJ1-6	-	CASSALRVNSPLHF	TGTGCCAGCAGCGCCCTCAGAGTCAATTCACCCCTCCACTTT
-	TRBV5-1	TRBJ2-3	-	CASSLGGRASDTQYF	TGCGCCAGCAGCTTGGGGGGTAGAGCTTCGGATACGCAGTATTTT
-	TRBV28	TRBJ2-5	TRBD1	CASSSPRGLIETQYF	TGTGCCAGCAGCTCCCCCAGGGGGCTGATTGAGACCCAGTACTTC
-	TRBV7-9	TRBJ1-1	TRBD1	CASSPGTGVEAFF	TGTGCCAGCAGCCCAGGGACAGGGGTTGAAGCTTTCTTT
-	TRBV27	TRBJ1-2	-	CASSLRAGQRGYTF	TGTGCCAGCAGTTTACGAGCAGGGCAGAGGGGCTACACCTTC
once	TRBV9	TRBJ2-3	-	CASSVAAPDTQYF	TGTGCCAGCAGCGTAGCGGCCCCAGATACGCAGTATTTT
-	TRBV6-5	TRBJ2-7	-	CASSYSAEGDQYF	TGTGCCAGCAGTTACTCAGCTGAAGGAGACCAGTACTTC
-	TRBV12-5	TRBJ2-4	-	CASALGQGENIQYF	TGTGCTAGTGCCCTGGGGCAGGGAGAAAACATTCAGTACTTC
-	TRBV6-5	TRBJ2-7	-	CASSTLLNSYEQYF	TGTGCCAGCAGCACTCTCCTGAACTCCTACGAGCAGTACTTC
once	TRBV29-1	TRBJ1-1	-	CSGAGAPNTEAFF	TGCAGCGGAGCAGGGGCCCCGAACACTGAAGCTTTCTTT
-	TRBV7-8	TRBJ1-4	TRBD1	CASSSHRGRINEKLFF	TGTGCCAGCAGCTCACACAGGGGGCGAATTAATGAAAAACTGTTTTTT
-	TRBV7-8	TRBJ1-3	-	CASSLVGRPLGGNTIYF	TGTGCCAGCAGCTTAGTAGGCAGGCCGTTAGGAGGAAACACCATATATTTT
-	TRBV4-3	TRBJ2-5	TRBD2	CASSQGISTLAETQYF	TGCGCCAGCAGCCAAGGAATAAGTACACTAGCGGAGACCCAGTACTTC
-	TRBV11-2	TRBJ1-4	-	CASSFYGRGGKNEKLFF	TGTGCCAGCAGCTTCTACGGAAGGGGGGGCAAGAATGAAAAACTGTTTTTT
-	TRBV20-1	TRBJ2-1	-	CSADNYDEQFF	TGCAGTGCCGACAATTACGATGAGCAGTTCTTC
-	TRBV10-2	TRBJ2-1	-	CASSEAQSTYNEQFF	TGCGCCAGCAGTGAAGCCCAGTCCACCTACAATGAGCAGTTCTTC
-	TRBV5-1	TRBJ2-6	-	CASSEGRVSGANVLTF	TGCGCCAGCAGCGAGGGAAGGGTCTCTGGGGCCAACGTCCTGACTTTC
-	TRBV11-3	TRBJ2-1	TRBD2	CASSPRLAAYNEQFF	TGTGCCAGCAGCCCACGACTAGCGGCCTACAATGAGCAGTTCTTC
-	TRBV29-1	TRBJ2-1	-	CSVGRQLNEQFF	TGCAGCGTTGGGAGACAGTTGAATGAGCAGTTCTTC
once	TRBV11-2	TRBJ2-5	-	CASSSPMGGTQTQYF	TGTGCCAGCAGCTCTCCCATGGGAGGTACGCAGACCCAGTACTTC
-	TRBV5-6	TRBJ1-5	-	CASSQIGGQPQHF	TGTGCCAGCAGCCAGATAGGGGGGCAGCCCCAGCATTTT
-	TRBV5-1	TRBJ2-7	TRBD2	CASSLWGRGLAGKIRPYEQYF	TGCGCCAGCAGCTTGTGGGGTCGGGGGCTAGCGGGAAAGATTCGTCCCTACGAGCAGTACTTC
-	TRBV5-6	TRBJ1-1	-	CASSLEPLKGAFF	TGTGCCAGCAGCTTGGAGCCTCTCAAGGGAGCTTTCTTT
few	TRBV28	TRBJ1-5	-	CASTIWGIGQPQHF	TGTGCCAGCACTATATGGGGTATAGGACAGCCCCAGCATTTT
-	TRBV7-9	TRBJ1-3	TRBD1	CASSYTGGISGNTIYF	TGTGCCAGCAGCTACACAGGGGGCATCTCTGGAAACACCATATATTTT
-	TRBV2	TRBJ2-1	TRBD2	CASTTSGRGYNEQFF	TGTGCCAGCACTACTAGCGGCAGAGGCTACAATGAGCAGTTCTTC
-	TRBV4-2	TRBJ2-5	TRBD1	CASSQAGTGGNGETQYF	TGTGCCAGCAGCCAAGCGGGGACAGGGGGTAATGGTGAGACCCAGTACTTC
-	TRBV2	TRBJ2-5	TRBD2	CASSVVPSGIATETQYF	TGTGCCAGCAGTGTGGTCCCTAGCGGGATAGCTACAGAGACCCAGTACTTC
few	TRBV6-1	TRBJ1-1	TRBD1	CASSAIQGAEAFF	TGTGCCAGCAGTGCGATACAGGGGGCGGAAGCTTTCTTT
-	TRBV18	TRBJ2-7	TRBD1	CASSAGGTGVQHEQYF	TGTGCCAGCTCAGCAGGGGGGACAGGGGTTCAGCACGAGCAGTACTTC
once	TRBV7-3	TRBJ2-1	-	CASSLGLASYNEQFF	TGTGCCAGCAGCCTCGGGCTAGCGAGTTACAATGAGCAGTTCTTC
few	TRBV18	TRBJ1-1	-	CASSQLNTEAFF	TGTGCCAGCTCACAACTAAACACTGAAGCTTTCTTT
-	TRBV15	TRBJ2-1	TRBD2	CATSVPSGVYNEQFF	TGTGCCACCAGCGTACCTAGCGGCGTCTACAATGAGCAGTTCTTC